Below, 3 T cell receptor beta chains from the same sample are listed, as sequenced in a study of T cells after posttransplantation cyclophosphamide. Treatment was busulfan-fludarabine conditioning, a marrow graft, and cyclophosphamide on days +3 and +4. Sequenced by immunoSEQ multiplex PCR; TCRdb stores in-frame clones only, minus some. Found here are about 2,100 clones, roughly 70% of them singletons; the top ten hold under 65%. This material consisted of CD8+ T cells sorted from PBMCs, taken about 230 days after a stem cell transplant with posttransplant cyclophosphamide. These receptors all stem from a male patient aged 25-45 years who received an allogeneic stem cell transplant from a related donor, was CMV-positive, and had no GVHD. Some of these T cells may belong to the graft donor.

This clone was counted a single time. V usage is TRBV27 and J usage is TRBJ1-2; 10 positions match TRBD1. From germline, CDR1 is MNHEY and CDR2 SMNVEV (reference sequence). The junction had 5 bases not matched to a gene; V was cut back by 6 bases and J by 7 bases. The CDR3 length is 13 residues. CDR3 sequence (DNA): TGTGCCAGCAGCTGGGACAGGGGTTCTGGCTACACCTTC. Translation: CASSWDRGSGYTF.

The chain has TRBV7-3 and TRBJ2-1, with 9 bases aligning to TRBD2. The germline gives CDR1 SGHTA, CDR2 FQGTGA. This CDR3 has 16 residues. V was clipped by 3 bases and J by 5 bases; unmatched bases: 8. CDR3 residues: CASSLGGGASNNEQFF. Written as DNA, the CDR3 is TGTGCCAGCAGCTTGGGCGGGGGGGCCTCTAACAATGAGCAGTTCTTC.

This sequence joins TRBV1 and TRBJ2-1; TRBD2, the D gene given by the table, was not confirmed from the DNA. TRBV1 is assigned pseudogene status. CDR3 length: 15 residues. Here the CDR3 DNA reads TGCACCAGCAGCGTTCCTAGCGGGAGTTGGAATGAGCAGTTCTTC. The encoded protein is CTSSVPSGSWNEQFF.